The clone carrying this T cell receptor (beta chain) was recorded only once. The antigen remains unidentified. The second PCR ran about 6 to 12 cycles with a sample-barcoded 5' primer and J-beta primers. TCRdb re-called the 5' RACE reads with MiXCR, one entry per CDR3 protein. The table lists about 800,000 distinct CDR3 sequences, roughly 25% of them singletons. The data were obtained in a study of blood T cells in healthy people across ages. Study observations and caveats: The CMV status of each donor remained undetermined, and this could have confounded shifts in expanded clonotypes.

The CDR3 totals 15 residues. Germline values: CDR1 DFQATT, CDR2 SNEGSKA (reference sequence). V lost 0 bases to trimming and J lost 8 bases; unmatched junction nucleotides: 12. The data were also submitted as part of a second study, on T cells of mothers and their children.

The TCR originated in a boy aged 10-17 years in good health. The chain has TRBV20-1 and TRBJ1-2; 7 bases fit TRBD1. The material sequenced was blood. CDR3: CSARDPVIQGWGYTF. DNA for the CDR3: TGCAGTGCTAGAGATCCGGTTATACAGGGGTGGGGCTACACCTTC.